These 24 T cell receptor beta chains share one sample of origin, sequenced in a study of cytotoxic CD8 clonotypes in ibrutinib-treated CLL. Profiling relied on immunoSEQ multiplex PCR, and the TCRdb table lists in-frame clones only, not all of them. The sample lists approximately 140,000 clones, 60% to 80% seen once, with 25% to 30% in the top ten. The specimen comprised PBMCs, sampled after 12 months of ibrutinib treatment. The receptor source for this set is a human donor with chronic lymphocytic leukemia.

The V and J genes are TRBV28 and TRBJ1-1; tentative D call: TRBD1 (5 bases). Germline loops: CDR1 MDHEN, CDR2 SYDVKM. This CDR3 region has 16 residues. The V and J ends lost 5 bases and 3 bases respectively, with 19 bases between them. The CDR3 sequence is CASSPLFWGSDTEAFF. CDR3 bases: TGTGCCAGCAGTCCCCTTTTTTGGGGGTCGGACACTGAAGCTTTCTTT.

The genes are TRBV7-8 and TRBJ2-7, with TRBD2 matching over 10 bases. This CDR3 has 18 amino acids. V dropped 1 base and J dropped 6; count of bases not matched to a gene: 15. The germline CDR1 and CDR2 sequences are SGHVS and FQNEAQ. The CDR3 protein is CASSLETSGSSSRLEQYF. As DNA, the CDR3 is TGTGCCAGCAGCTTAGAGACTAGCGGGTCAAGTTCCCGTCTCGAGCAGTACTTC.

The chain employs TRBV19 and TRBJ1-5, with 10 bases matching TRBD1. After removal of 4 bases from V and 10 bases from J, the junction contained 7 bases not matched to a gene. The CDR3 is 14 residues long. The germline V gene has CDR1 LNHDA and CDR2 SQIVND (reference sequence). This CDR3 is CASSKATGGGPQHF. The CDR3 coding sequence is TGTGCCAGTAGTAAAGCGACAGGGGGCGGACCCCAGCATTTT.

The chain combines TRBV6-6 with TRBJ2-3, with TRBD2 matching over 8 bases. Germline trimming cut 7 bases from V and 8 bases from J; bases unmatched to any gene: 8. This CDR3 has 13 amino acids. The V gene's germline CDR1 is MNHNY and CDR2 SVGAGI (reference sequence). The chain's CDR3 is CASIAGPRATQYF. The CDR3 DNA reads TGTGCCAGCATAGCGGGGCCTCGCGCTACGCAGTATTTT.

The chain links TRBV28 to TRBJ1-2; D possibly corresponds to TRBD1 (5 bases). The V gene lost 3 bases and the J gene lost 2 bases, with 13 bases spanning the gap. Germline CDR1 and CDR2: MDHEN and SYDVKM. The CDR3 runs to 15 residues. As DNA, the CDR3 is TGTGCCAGCAGTTTGCCGGGGGGAATCAACTATGGCTACACCTTC. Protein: CASSLPGGINYGYTF.

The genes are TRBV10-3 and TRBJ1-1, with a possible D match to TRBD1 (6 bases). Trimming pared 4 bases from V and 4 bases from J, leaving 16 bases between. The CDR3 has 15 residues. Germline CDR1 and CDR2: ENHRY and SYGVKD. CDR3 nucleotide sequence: TGTGCCATCAGTGCGGCCGAGGGGGTTTTCACTGAAGCTTTCTTT. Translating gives CAISAAEGVFTEAFF.

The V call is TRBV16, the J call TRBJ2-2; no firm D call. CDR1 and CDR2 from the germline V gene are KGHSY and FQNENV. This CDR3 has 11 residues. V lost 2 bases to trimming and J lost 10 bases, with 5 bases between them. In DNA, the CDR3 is TGTGCCAGCAGCCAAAGTTTGGAGCTGTTTTTT. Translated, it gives CASSQSLELFF. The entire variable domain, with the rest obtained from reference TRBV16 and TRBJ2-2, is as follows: GEEVAQTPKHLVRGEGQKAKLYCAPIKGHSYVFWYQQVLKNEFKFLISFQNENVFDETGMPKERFSAKCLPNSPCSLEIQATKLEDSAVYFCASSQSLELFFGEGSRLTVL.

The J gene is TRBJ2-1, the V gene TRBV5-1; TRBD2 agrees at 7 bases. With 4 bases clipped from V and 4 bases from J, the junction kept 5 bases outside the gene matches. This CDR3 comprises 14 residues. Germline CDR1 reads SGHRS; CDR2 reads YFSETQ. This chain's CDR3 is CASSGASGYNEQFF. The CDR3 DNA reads TGCGCCAGCAGCGGGGCTAGCGGATACAATGAGCAGTTCTTC.

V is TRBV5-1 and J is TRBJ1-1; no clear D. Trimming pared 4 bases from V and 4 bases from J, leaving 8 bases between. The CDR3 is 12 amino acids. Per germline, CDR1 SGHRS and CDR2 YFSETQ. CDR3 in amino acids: CASSTQPTEAFF. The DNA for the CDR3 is TGCGCCAGCAGCACCCAGCCCACTGAAGCTTTCTTT.

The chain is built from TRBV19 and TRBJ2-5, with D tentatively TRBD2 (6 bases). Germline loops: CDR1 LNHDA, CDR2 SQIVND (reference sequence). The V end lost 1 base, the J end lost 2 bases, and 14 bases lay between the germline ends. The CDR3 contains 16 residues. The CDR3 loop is CASSIGRQGLQETQYF. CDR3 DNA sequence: TGTGCCAGTAGTATAGGTCGTCAGGGACTGCAAGAGACCCAGTACTTC. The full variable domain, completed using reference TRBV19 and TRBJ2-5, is DGGITQSPKYLFRKEGQNVTLSCEQNLNHDAMYWYRQDPGQGLRLIYYSQIVNDFQKGDIAEGYSVSREKKESFPLTVTSAQKNPTAFYLCASSIGRQGLQETQYFGPGTRLLVL.

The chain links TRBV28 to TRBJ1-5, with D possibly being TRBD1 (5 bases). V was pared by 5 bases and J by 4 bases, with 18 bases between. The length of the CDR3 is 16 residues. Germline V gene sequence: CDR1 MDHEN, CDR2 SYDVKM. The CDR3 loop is CASSTPGPGENQPQHF. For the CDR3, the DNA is TGTGCCAGCAGTACCCCAGGGCCCGGCGAGAATCAGCCCCAGCATTTT.

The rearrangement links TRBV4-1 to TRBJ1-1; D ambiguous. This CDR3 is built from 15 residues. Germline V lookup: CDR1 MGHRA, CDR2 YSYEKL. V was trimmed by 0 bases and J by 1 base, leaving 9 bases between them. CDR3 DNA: TGCGCCAGCAGCCAAGATGTGGGGAGGAACACTGAAGCTTTCTTT. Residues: CASSQDVGRNTEAFF.

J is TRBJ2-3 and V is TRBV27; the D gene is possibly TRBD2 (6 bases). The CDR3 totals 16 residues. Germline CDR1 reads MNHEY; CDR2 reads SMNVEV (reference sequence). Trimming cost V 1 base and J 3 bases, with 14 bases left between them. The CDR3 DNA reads TGTGCCAGCAGTTTATGGACGGGAGCTATAACAGATACGCAGTATTTT. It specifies CASSLWTGAITDTQYF.

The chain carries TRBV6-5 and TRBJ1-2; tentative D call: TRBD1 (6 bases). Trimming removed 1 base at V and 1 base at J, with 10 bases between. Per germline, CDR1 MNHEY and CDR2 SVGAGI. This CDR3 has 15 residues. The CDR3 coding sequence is TGTGCCAGCAGTTACTGGGACACTTTTAACTATGGCTACACCTTC. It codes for CASSYWDTFNYGYTF.

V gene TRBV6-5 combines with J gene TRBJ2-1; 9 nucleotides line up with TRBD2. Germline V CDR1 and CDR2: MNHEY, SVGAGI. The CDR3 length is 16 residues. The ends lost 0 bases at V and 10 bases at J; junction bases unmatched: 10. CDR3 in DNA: TGTGCCAGCAGTTACTCGCGACTAGCGGTTCAGGGCGAGCAGTTCTTC. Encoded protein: CASSYSRLAVQGEQFF.

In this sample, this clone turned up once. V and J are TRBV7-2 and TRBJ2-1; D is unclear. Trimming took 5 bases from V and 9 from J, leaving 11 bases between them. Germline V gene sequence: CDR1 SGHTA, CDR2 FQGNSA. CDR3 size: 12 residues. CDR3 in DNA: TGTGCCAGCAGCCCTCCGCAGGCTGAGCAGTTCTTC. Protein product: CASSPPQAEQFF.

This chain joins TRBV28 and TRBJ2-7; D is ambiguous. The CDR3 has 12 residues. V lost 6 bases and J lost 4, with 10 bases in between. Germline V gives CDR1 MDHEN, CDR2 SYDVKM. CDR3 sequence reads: CASRYPPYEQYF. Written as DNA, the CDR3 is TGTGCCAGCAGATACCCCCCTTACGAGCAGTACTTC.

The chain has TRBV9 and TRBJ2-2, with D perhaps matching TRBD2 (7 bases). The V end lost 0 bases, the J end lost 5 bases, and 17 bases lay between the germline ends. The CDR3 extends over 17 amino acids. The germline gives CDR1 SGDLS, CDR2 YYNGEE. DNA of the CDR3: TGTGCCAGCAGCGTAGCTCCGGTACAGGGAGGGACCGGGGAGCTGTTTTTT. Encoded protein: CASSVAPVQGGTGELFF.

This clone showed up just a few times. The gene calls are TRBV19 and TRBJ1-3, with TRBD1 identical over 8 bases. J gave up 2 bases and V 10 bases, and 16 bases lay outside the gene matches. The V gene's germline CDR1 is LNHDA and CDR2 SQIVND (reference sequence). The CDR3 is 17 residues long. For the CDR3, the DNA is TGTGCCACCCACTACGGAGGACAGGGAACTCCTGGAAACACCATATATTTT. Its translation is CATHYGGQGTPGNTIYF.

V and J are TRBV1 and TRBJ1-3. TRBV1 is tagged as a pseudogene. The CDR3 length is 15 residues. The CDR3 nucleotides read TGCACCAGCAGCCCCAAACTGGGGGCTGGAAACACCATATATTTT. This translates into CTSSPKLGAGNTIYF.

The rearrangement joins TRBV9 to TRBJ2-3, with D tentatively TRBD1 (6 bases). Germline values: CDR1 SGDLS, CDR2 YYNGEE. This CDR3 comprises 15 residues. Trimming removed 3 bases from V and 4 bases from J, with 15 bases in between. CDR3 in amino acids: CASSAWLKGADTQYF. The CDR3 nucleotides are TGTGCCAGCAGCGCCTGGTTGAAGGGGGCAGATACGCAGTATTTT.

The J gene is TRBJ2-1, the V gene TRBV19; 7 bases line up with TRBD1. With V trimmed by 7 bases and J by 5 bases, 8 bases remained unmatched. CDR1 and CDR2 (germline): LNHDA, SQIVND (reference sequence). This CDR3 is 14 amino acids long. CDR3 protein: CASKTGRANNEQFF. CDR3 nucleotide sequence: TGTGCCAGTAAGACAGGGAGAGCAAACAATGAGCAGTTCTTC.

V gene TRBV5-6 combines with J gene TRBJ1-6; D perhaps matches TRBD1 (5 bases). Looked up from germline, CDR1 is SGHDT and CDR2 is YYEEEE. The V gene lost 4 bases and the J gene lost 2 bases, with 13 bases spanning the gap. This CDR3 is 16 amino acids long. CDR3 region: CASSGDFGTYNSPLHF. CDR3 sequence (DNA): TGTGCCAGCAGCGGGGACTTTGGCACCTATAATTCACCCCTCCACTTT.

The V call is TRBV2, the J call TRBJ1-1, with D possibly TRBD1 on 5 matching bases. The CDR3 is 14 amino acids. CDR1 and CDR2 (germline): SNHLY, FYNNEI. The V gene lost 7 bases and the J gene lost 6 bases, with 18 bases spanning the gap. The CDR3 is CASKRGQGSAEAFF. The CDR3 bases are TGTGCCAGCAAACGTGGGCAGGGAAGCGCTGAAGCTTTCTTT.